This T cell receptor (beta chain) was sequenced in a study of T-cell reconstitution after alpha-beta-depleted transplantation in children. Preparation of the TCRbeta library used unique molecular identifiers. TCRdb called the PCR reads again in MiXCR, with one record for every CDR3 protein. The sample lists 600,000 to 700,000 distinct CDR3 sequences; around 17% were seen once. The V segment lost 6 bases and the J segment 0 bases; nucleotides outside the gene matches: 4. CDR3 length: 14 amino acids. Looked up from germline, CDR1 is MNHEY and CDR2 is SVGEGT. The chain couples TRBV6-2 or TRBV6-3 to TRBJ1-1, with 7 bases aligning to TRBD1. The receptor was derived from a human donor who donated a stem cell graft to a child with acute myeloid leukemia. Sequencing was performed on PBMCs from the stem cell graft donor, taken from the stem cell graft. DNA of the CDR3: TGTGCCAGCAGAGCCGGGACAGTGAACACTGAAGCTTTCTTT. Amino acids: CASRAGTVNTEAFF.